These T cell receptor beta chains were read from a single sample in a study of post-analysis software for immune sequencing data. TCRdb called the PCR reads again in MiXCR, with one record for every CDR3 protein. Seen here are 650,000 to 900,000 distinct CDR3 sequences, more than 45% observed once, and the top ten hold roughly 4.9%. Sequenced input: blood. The receptors come from a girl aged 5-17 years with multiple sclerosis. Both conserved end residues are part of each CDR3. The order of the fields is V gene, D gene, clone size, J gene, CDR3 protein, CDR3 DNA. D genes are given only for firm matches. Rows give clone size only sometimes, using once, few, many, or a class for an expanded clone.

TRBV12-3/TRBV12-4	TRBD1	NA	TRBJ1-5	CASSLEGTGGQPQHF	TGTGCCAGCAGTTTAGAAGGGACAGGGGGTCAGCCCCAGCATTTT
TRBV30	NA	few	TRBJ1-2	CAWTALDRYTF	TGTGCCTGGACCGCCCTCGATCGCTACACCTTC
TRBV6-6	TRBD1	NA	TRBJ1-5	CASSPPGQELPGPQHF	TGTGCCAGCAGCCCTCCGGGACAGGAGCTACCTGGGCCCCAGCATTTT
TRBV20-1	NA	NA	TRBJ1-5	CSASLGTAARQPQHF	TGCAGTGCCTCTCTCGGGACCGCCGCCCGGCAGCCCCAGCATTTT
TRBV29-1	TRBD2	NA	TRBJ2-7	CSVEAGDAYEQYF	TGCAGCGTGGAAGCGGGAGATGCCTACGAGCAGTACTTC
TRBV6-5	NA	NA	TRBJ1-1	CASSYSWGAGTEAFF	TGTGCCAGCAGTTACTCGTGGGGCGCGGGCACTGAAGCTTTCTTT
TRBV20-1	NA	NA	TRBJ2-1	CSATWVPIEQFF	TGCAGTGCTACGTGGGTCCCTATTGAGCAGTTCTTC
TRBV11-1	TRBD2	few	TRBJ2-1	CASSLVSGVRDEQFF	TGTGCCAGCAGCTTAGTTAGCGGGGTTCGGGATGAGCAGTTCTTC
TRBV10-3	NA	NA	TRBJ2-5	CAISDSIRQTRTGTQYF	TGTGCCATCAGTGATTCCATCCGCCAAACTCGAACGGGGACCCAGTACTTC
TRBV10-3	NA	few	TRBJ2-3	CAISESKAGSDTQYF	TGTGCCATCAGTGAGTCGAAGGCCGGCTCCGATACGCAGTATTTT
TRBV10-3	NA	NA	TRBJ1-2	CAVRRADYGYTF	TGTGCCGTCAGACGGGCTGACTATGGCTACACCTTC
TRBV29-1	NA	NA	TRBJ2-1	CSVLPGLYNEQFF	TGCAGCGTGCTTCCGGGACTTTACAATGAGCAGTTCTTC
TRBV7-9	TRBD1	few	TRBJ2-7	CASSPGGTGRRYEQYF	TGTGCCAGCAGTCCGGGCGGGACAGGGCGCCGATACGAGCAGTACTTC
TRBV6-1	NA	NA	TRBJ2-1	CASSEAGDNNEQFF	TGTGCCAGCAGTGAAGCAGGGGACAACAATGAGCAGTTCTTC
TRBV20-1	TRBD2	few	TRBJ2-7	CSASGAGTSSIYEQYF	TGCAGTGCTAGTGGTGCTGGGACTAGCAGTATTTACGAGCAGTACTTC
TRBV12-3/TRBV12-4	NA	few	TRBJ1-5	CASSLFREEQPQHF	TGTGCCAGCAGTTTATTTCGGGAAGAGCAGCCCCAGCATTTT
TRBV20-1	TRBD2	NA	TRBJ2-7	CSARDLAENKIYEQYF	TGCAGTGCTAGAGATCTAGCGGAAAACAAAATCTACGAGCAGTACTTC
TRBV11-2	NA	NA	TRBJ1-1	CASSLAGGEAFF	TGTGCCAGCAGCCTGGCGGGGGGTGAAGCTTTCTTT
TRBV7-6	TRBD2	NA	TRBJ2-7	CASSLGGLAAIYEQYF	TGTGCCAGCAGCTTAGGGGGACTAGCGGCGATTTACGAGCAGTACTTC
TRBV28	TRBD2	NA	TRBJ2-5	CASSLWGEAREQYF	TGTGCCAGCAGTTTATGGGGGGAGGCGCGGGAGCAGTACTTC